This note documents a single T cell receptor (beta chain) sequence. Primers for the PCR totalled 60 Vbeta and 13 Jbeta. The data were produced by immunoSEQ multiplex PCR, yet TCRdb's version contains in-frame clones alone and is incomplete. The sample has fewer than 250,000 clones; roughly 83% are singletons. These data originate in a study of cytomegalovirus exposure and HLA in healthy donors. The TCR comes from a male donor in good health and CMV-seropositive. The material sequenced was PBMCs.

CDR3 nucleotide sequence: TGTGCCAGCAGCCCCCCTTTGGGGAGTGTCCACGAGCAGTACTTC. Its protein is CASSPPLGSVHEQYF. The gene calls are TRBV14 and TRBJ2-7, with a tentative D call TRBD2 (5 bases). CDR3 length equals 15 residues. V was shortened by 4 bases and J by 5 bases, with 18 bases between the two germline ends. Per germline, CDR1 SGHDN and CDR2 FVKESK.